Listed below are T cell receptor beta chains from one sample, sequenced in a study of T cell responses to AZD1222 COVID-19 vaccine. Data came from immunoSEQ multiplex PCR; TCRdb stores just in-frame clones and leaves some out. The sample gives 50,000 to 65,000 clones, roughly 87% of which show up once; 2% to 3% is in the top ten. The specimen was peripheral blood, collected 28 days after the second AZD1222 dose. Receptors originate from an adult who received the AZD1222 COVID-19 vaccine. Both conserved end residues are part of each CDR3. A D gene is named only where the DNA matches it firmly. Expanded clones get a size class; other rows say once, few or many, or leave the size out.

NA,TRBJ2-1,TRBV5-4,TRBD2,TGTGCCAGCAGCTTGGCCCGGCTAGCGGGGCCGAGCTCCTACAATGAGCAGTTCTTC,CASSLARLAGPSSYNEQFF
NA,TRBJ2-1,TRBV7-2,TRBD2,TGTGCCAGCAGCTTGGTCGGCGGGAGAGTCAATGAGCAGTTCTTC,CASSLVGGRVNEQFF
NA,TRBJ2-7,TRBV19,TRBD1,TGTGCCAGTAGTCAGCGCAGGGGGTCCTACGAGCAGTACTTC,CASSQRRGSYEQYF
NA,TRBJ2-2,TRBV5-4,TRBD2,TGTGCCAGCAGCAGAAGCGGGAGTTCGAACACCGGGGAGCTGTTTTTT,CASSRSGSSNTGELFF
NA,TRBJ1-5,TRBV7-9,NA,TGTGCCAGCAGCCCCGACACTTATCAGCCCCAGCATTTT,CASSPDTYQPQHF
NA,TRBJ2-5,TRBV29-1,TRBD1,TGCAGCGTCACAGGGGCGGGAGAGACCCAGTACTTC,CSVTGAGETQYF
NA,TRBJ2-3,TRBV27,NA,TGTGCCAGCGGTAAAGGAGGTCTGAGCACAGATACGCAGTATTTT,CASGKGGLSTDTQYF
once,TRBJ2-7,TRBV30,TRBD2,TGTGCCTGGAGTCCGCTAGCGGGACTCTCCTACGAGCAGTACTTC,CAWSPLAGLSYEQYF
NA,TRBJ1-5,TRBV28,NA,TGTGCCAGCAGTTTAGGCGGAAATAGCAATCAGCCCCAGCATTTT,CASSLGGNSNQPQHF
NA,TRBJ1-2,TRBV6-1,TRBD1,TGTGCCAGCAGTGAAGGGGGGGCCGGGACAGTAATCGATGGCTACACCTTC,CASSEGGAGTVIDGYTF
NA,TRBJ2-2,TRBV9,NA,TGTGCCAGCAGCGTAGCGTCAGGGACCGGGGAGCTGTTTTTT,CASSVASGTGELFF
NA,TRBJ1-1,TRBV6-2/TRBV6-3,NA,TGTGCCAGCAGTTGGTTCGGGGCCCACACTGAAGCTTTCTTT,CASSWFGAHTEAFF
NA,TRBJ2-5,TRBV27,NA,TGTGCCAGCAGTTTAATGGAGACCCAGTACTTC,CASSLMETQYF
NA,TRBJ2-6,TRBV5-1,NA,TGCGCCAGCAGCTTGTGGGGGGAGGTCTCTGGGGCCAACGTCCTGACTTTC,CASSLWGEVSGANVLTF
NA,TRBJ2-1,TRBV19,TRBD1,TGTGCCAGTAGTAAACCGGGACAGTCCTACAATGAGCAGTTCTTC,CASSKPGQSYNEQFF
NA,TRBJ2-7,TRBV9,TRBD1,TGTGCCAGCAGCAGGGGGGCAGGGGGCAGTCGCGAGCAGTACTTC,CASSRGAGGSREQYF
NA,TRBJ1-1,TRBV14,NA,TGTGCCAGCAGCCACGGAGGTCCTGAAGCTTTCTTT,CASSHGGPEAFF
few,TRBJ2-4,TRBV5-3,NA,TGTGCCAGAAGCCTCTCTGAGCTAACAGGCCATCGAAACATTCAGTACTTC,CARSLSELTGHRNIQYF
few,TRBJ1-2,TRBV3-1/TRBV3-2,TRBD1,TGTGCCAGCAGCCTACAGGGGGCCTCGTTTTATGGCTACACCTTC,CASSLQGASFYGYTF
few,TRBJ2-7,TRBV10-3,NA,TGTGCCATCAGTCCCATGCCCCCGTCCTCCTACGAGCAGTACTTC,CAISPMPPSSYEQYF
NA,TRBJ2-5,TRBV7-9,NA,TGTGCCAGCAGCTTAATAGCAGCACAAGAGACCCAGTACTTC,CASSLIAAQETQYF
NA,TRBJ2-5,TRBV2,TRBD1,TGTGCCAGCCGGGACAGGGGTTTACAAGAGACCCAGTACTTC,CASRDRGLQETQYF
once,TRBJ1-1,TRBV13,NA,TGTGCCAGCAGCCTCAGGACAAAGGGGACTGAAGCTTTCTTT,CASSLRTKGTEAFF
NA,TRBJ2-7,TRBV6-6,TRBD2,TGTGCCAGCTCGGCGAGGGAGGGTGGGGGGACCTACGAGCAGTACTTC,CASSAREGGGTYEQYF
NA,TRBJ1-1,TRBV29-1,NA,TGCAGCGTTGACGGGGGATACGCTGAAGCTTTCTTT,CSVDGGYAEAFF
NA,TRBJ1-5,TRBV19,NA,TGTGCCAGTAGTGTCCCAGGGGCCCTGGCGGTACAGCCCCAGCATTTT,CASSVPGALAVQPQHF
NA,TRBJ2-5,TRBV11-2,NA,TGTGCCAGCAGCGTAGCGGTGAAAGAGACCCAGTACTTC,CASSVAVKETQYF
NA,TRBJ1-6,TRBV14,NA,TGTGCCAGCAGCCAAGATCTCGGGTCACCCCTCCACTTT,CASSQDLGSPLHF
NA,TRBJ2-4,TRBV5-6,TRBD1,TGTGCCAGCAGCCTCCAGACAGGGGTCCAAGTTCAGTACTTC,CASSLQTGVQVQYF
NA,TRBJ1-2,TRBV11-2,NA,TGTGCCAGCAGCTTAATTGGGCAGACTGGCTACACCTTC,CASSLIGQTGYTF
NA,TRBJ1-5,TRBV28,NA,TGTGCCACTCAAGGAGGATACACGGGCAATCAGCCCCAGCATTTT,CATQGGYTGNQPQHF
few,TRBJ2-7,TRBV30,TRBD1,TGTGCCTGCACCTTTCCGGGACAGGGCTACGAGCAGTACTTC,CACTFPGQGYEQYF
NA,TRBJ2-2,TRBV7-9,NA,TGTGCCAGCAGCTTAGTTCGGTTGTTGGCCGGGGAGCTGTTTTTT,CASSLVRLLAGELFF
NA,TRBJ1-1,TRBV20-1,NA,TGCAGTGCTAGGGGGGTTACTGAAGCTTTCTTT,CSARGVTEAFF
NA,TRBJ2-5,TRBV7-2,TRBD1,TGTGCCGGGACAGAGGGAGTGAGAGGGGAGACCCAGTACTTC,CAGTEGVRGETQYF
NA,TRBJ2-7,TRBV28,NA,TGTGCCAGCAGTTCCCCATACGAGCAGTACTTC,CASSSPYEQYF
NA,TRBJ1-6,TRBV28,TRBD1,TGTGCCAGCAGACGCGACAGGGCTAATTCACCCCTCCACTTT,CASRRDRANSPLHF
NA,TRBJ2-1,TRBV5-1,TRBD2,TGCGCCAGCAGCTTCCAGACTAGCGGGAGAGGCAATGAGCAGTTCTTC,CASSFQTSGRGNEQFF
NA,TRBJ2-1,TRBV7-2,TRBD2,TGTGCCAGCAGCTTTTCGGCTAGCGGGAGCCCCTACAATGAGCAGTTCTTC,CASSFSASGSPYNEQFF
NA,TRBJ1-2,TRBV3-1/TRBV3-2,TRBD1,TGTGCCAGCAGCCATCCTTCGGGGACAGTCTATGGCTACACCTTC,CASSHPSGTVYGYTF
NA,TRBJ2-5,TRBV20-1,NA,TGCAGTGCTAGACCAGAAGAGACCCAGTACTTC,CSARPEETQYF
medium-sized,TRBJ2-1,TRBV29-1,NA,TGCAGCGGAGGCAATGAGCAGTTCTTC,CSGGNEQFF
NA,TRBJ2-6,TRBV24-1,NA,TGTGCCACCAGTGAGCCACAGGGAAGCTCTGGGGCCAACGTCCTGACTTTC,CATSEPQGSSGANVLTF
once,TRBJ2-5,TRBV3-1/TRBV3-2,NA,TGTGCCAGCAGCCAAGGGCCGACGTTAGGGGAGACCCAGTACTTC,CASSQGPTLGETQYF
NA,TRBJ2-7,TRBV21-1,NA,TGTGCCAGCAGCAAAGATCCTGGAAAAAGCTCCTACGAGCAGTACTTC,CASSKDPGKSSYEQYF
NA,TRBJ2-7,TRBV11-3,NA,TGTGCCAGCAGCTTAGTCCCGGTACCCCTGAGCGAGCAGTACTTC,CASSLVPVPLSEQYF
NA,TRBJ2-5,TRBV28,TRBD2,TGTGCCAGCAGCTCTAGCGGGAGGAGGGAGACCCAGTACTTC,CASSSSGRRETQYF